These 27 T cell receptor beta chains were sequenced from one sample in a study of T cells after posttransplantation cyclophosphamide. Produced via immunoSEQ multiplex PCR; TCRdb's table is partial and in-frame only. This table holds over 20,000 clones, 95% to 99% found once. What was sequenced was naive CD8+ T cells sorted from PBMCs. Source of these receptors: a middle-aged man in good health, CMV-negative, and a related stem cell transplant donor.

This clone was observed a single time. Additional DNA sequences in this sample encode the identical CDR3. The chain recombines TRBV4-1 with TRBJ1-1, with 7 bases lining up with TRBD1. CDR3 length equals 14 residues. Germline CDR1 is MGHRA and CDR2 is YSYEKL. The trim removed 1 base at V and 2 bases at J, leaving 1 base unmatched. The CDR3 spells CASSQGQGNTEAFF. DNA of the CDR3: TGCGCCAGCAGCCAAGGACAGGGAAACACTGAAGCTTTCTTT.

The chain is built from TRBV15 and TRBJ2-7; no clear D gene. The germline V and J ends were trimmed by 1 base and 5 bases, with 9 bases remaining between them. Germline V CDR1 and CDR2: LNHNV, YYDKDF (reference sequence). The CDR3 consists of 13 residues. The CDR3 here is CATSRVNNNEQYF. The CDR3 nucleotides read TGTGCCACCAGCAGAGTGAATAACAACGAGCAGTACTTC. Supplemented by reference TRBV15 and TRBJ2-7, the full variable domain reads DAMVIQNPRYQVTQFGKPVTLSCSQTLNHNVMYWYQQKSSQAPKLLFHYYDKDFNNEADTPDNFQSRRPNTSFCFLDIRSPGLGDTAMYLCATSRVNNNEQYFGPGTRLTVT.

V and J are TRBV5-1 and TRBJ2-1; possible D gene TRBD2, 6 bases. The CDR3 length is 13 residues. V was shortened by 2 bases and J by 6 bases, with 9 bases between the two germline ends. Germline V gene lookup returns CDR1 SGHRS and CDR2 YFSETQ. The CDR3 here is CASSLRETNEQFF. CDR3 nucleotides: TGCGCCAGCAGCTTACGGGAGACCAATGAGCAGTTCTTC.

The chain carries TRBV6-4 and TRBJ1-5, with no clear D. Trimming took 10 bases from V and 9 from J, leaving 16 bases between them. The CDR3 has 12 residues. Germline lookup yields CDR1 MRHNA and CDR2 SNTAGT. CDR3 loop: CANNIARGPQHF. The DNA for the CDR3 is TGTGCCAACAACATAGCACGGGGGCCCCAGCATTTT.

V usage is TRBV2 and J usage is TRBJ2-2; D is undetermined. This CDR3 is built from 13 residues. CDR1 is SNHLY and CDR2 is FYNNEI in the germline V gene. V was shortened by 4 bases and J by 5 bases, with 8 bases between the two germline ends. CDR3 region: CASSGGDTGELFF. In DNA form, the CDR3 reads TGTGCCAGCAGTGGAGGAGATACCGGGGAGCTGTTTTTT.

J is TRBJ2-1 and V is TRBV28; the D gene is possibly TRBD2 (5 bases). CDR3 length: 15 residues. CDR1 and CDR2 (germline): MDHEN, SYDVKM. Trimming removed 2 bases from V and 4 bases from J, with 12 bases in between. CDR3 residues: CASSLRARVYNEQFF. Here the CDR3 DNA reads TGTGCCAGCAGTTTAAGGGCGAGGGTATACAATGAGCAGTTCTTC.

The gene calls are TRBV28 and TRBJ1-5, with D hard to call. V was shortened by 0 bases and J by 0 bases, with 9 bases between the two germline ends. The germline V gene has CDR1 MDHEN and CDR2 SYDVKM. The CDR3 is made up of 16 amino acids. DNA of the CDR3: TGTGCCAGCAGTTTATGGGGCCAGTATAGCAATCAGCCCCAGCATTTT. This codes for CASSLWGQYSNQPQHF. The variable domain in full, with the rest retrieved from reference TRBV28 and TRBJ1-5, is DVKVTQSSRYLVKRTGEKVFLECVQDMDHENMFWYRQDPGLGLRLIYFSYDVKMKEKGDIPEGYSVSREKKERFSLILESASTNQTSMYLCASSLWGQYSNQPQHFGDGTRLSIL.

The chain uses TRBV2 and TRBJ1-1, with TRBD1 matching over 7 bases. The V segment lost 4 bases and the J segment 5 bases; nucleotides outside the gene matches: 16. CDR3 length: 17 amino acids. Per germline, CDR1 SNHLY and CDR2 FYNNEI. The DNA for the CDR3 is TGTGCCAGCAGTGGCGGACAGGTTAGGATGAGAGGGACTGAAGCTTTCTTT. Translating gives CASSGGQVRMRGTEAFF.

The CDR3 nucleotides read TGTGCCAGCAGTGATCCGGGGGTAGTCTACGAGCAGTACTTC. This gives the protein CASSDPGVVYEQYF. The chain combines TRBV2 with TRBJ2-7; TRBD2 might be the D (6 bases). The CDR3 consists of 14 residues. Germline assignment: CDR1 SNHLY and CDR2 FYNNEI. V was shortened by 3 bases and J by 3 bases, with 12 bases between the two germline ends.

The J gene is TRBJ2-7, the V gene TRBV4-2, with a possible D match to TRBD1 (5 bases). CDR1 LGHNA and CDR2 YNFKEQ come from the germline V gene. With 1 base removed from V and 4 bases from J, the gap between germline ends came to 5 bases. The CDR3 length is 12 residues. In DNA, the CDR3 is TGTGCCAGCAGCCAAGCAGGGTACGAGCAGTACTTC. Protein product: CASSQAGYEQYF.

The gene calls are TRBV19 and TRBJ2-7; TRBD1 is a possible D gene (6 bases). Trimming left V 5 bases short and J 5 bases short, with 13 bases between. The CDR3 consists of 13 residues. Germline V lookup: CDR1 LNHDA, CDR2 SQIVND (reference sequence). The CDR3: CASSLQGSHEQYF. CDR3 coding DNA: TGTGCCAGTAGTCTCCAGGGGTCCCACGAGCAGTACTTC.

The V call is TRBV4-1, the J call TRBJ1-2; weak D call: TRBD1 (5 bases). The V and J ends lost 0 bases and 4 bases respectively, with 9 bases between them. The length of the CDR3 is 14 residues. The germline V gene has CDR1 MGHRA and CDR2 YSYEKL. The CDR3 nucleotides read TGCGCCAGCAGCCAAGATTGGGGGGGCTATGGCTACACCTTC. This sequence encodes CASSQDWGGYGYTF.

The chain uses TRBV5-1 and TRBJ1-1; possible D gene TRBD1, 6 bases. V was pared by 4 bases and J by 3 bases, with 16 bases between. Per the germline V gene, CDR1 is SGHRS and CDR2 is YFSETQ. The CDR3 totals 15 residues. CDR3 nucleotide sequence: TGCGCCAGCAGCGTAGATAACAGGGAATACACTGAAGCTTTCTTT. Amino acids: CASSVDNREYTEAFF.

V is TRBV6-6 and J is TRBJ2-2; D ambiguous. Germline values: CDR1 MNHNY, CDR2 SVGAGI (reference sequence). There are 13 residues in the CDR3. The germline V and J ends were trimmed by 10 bases and 6 bases, with 15 bases remaining between them. The CDR3 DNA sequence: TGTGCCACCGAAGTTCTAGTCTCCGGGGAGCTGTTTTTT. Amino acid sequence: CATEVLVSGELFF.

Concerning this clone itself: This specimen includes other DNA sequences encoding the same CDR3. The chain combines TRBV28 with TRBJ1-3, with 9 bases fitting TRBD1. From germline, CDR1 is MDHEN and CDR2 SYDVKM. J lost 7 bases, V lost 10 bases, and 11 bases had no gene match. This CDR3 spans 14 amino acids. CDR3 nucleotides: TGTGCCACTGATACCGGGACAGGGAGGAACACCATATATTTT. As protein: CATDTGTGRNTIYF. Supplemented by reference TRBV28 and TRBJ1-3, the full variable domain reads DVKVTQSSRYLVKRTGEKVFLECVQDMDHENMFWYRQDPGLGLRLIYFSYDVKMKEKGDIPEGYSVSREKKERFSLILESASTNQTSMYLCATDTGTGRNTIYFGEGSWLTVV.

The rearrangement joins TRBV15 to TRBJ2-5, with 11 bases lining up with TRBD2. CDR3 size: 16 residues. The trim removed 2 bases at V and 1 base at J, leaving 3 bases unmatched. Germline-derived CDR1 and CDR2 are LNHNV and YYDKDF (reference sequence). In nucleotides, the CDR3 is TGTGCCACCAGCAGATGGGGACTAGCGGCCCAAGAGACCCAGTACTTC. This gives the protein CATSRWGLAAQETQYF.

The V call is TRBV29-1, the J call TRBJ2-1, with 11 bases aligning to TRBD2. The CDR3 extends over 20 amino acids. V lost 4 bases, J lost 0 bases, and 17 bases stayed unmatched. Germline V gene sequence: CDR1 SQVTM, CDR2 ANQGSEA. The CDR3 DNA follows: TGCAGCGTTGGGGAAGTTTGGGGGGCTAGCGGGAGGAGCTCCTACAATGAGCAGTTCTTC. This encodes CSVGEVWGASGRSSYNEQFF.

The count of this clone is one. This chain connects TRBV29-1 to TRBJ2-2; 7 nucleotides align to TRBD2. Germline V gene lookup returns CDR1 SQVTM and CDR2 ANQGSEA. V lost 7 bases and J lost 1; bases outside the gene matches: 6. The CDR3 sequence is 14 residues long. The CDR3 region is CSGRSSGNTGELFF. The CDR3 nucleotides read TGCAGCGGGAGATCTAGCGGGAACACCGGGGAGCTGTTTTTT.

This rearrangement joins TRBV27 to TRBJ2-2; D unresolved. Trimming removed 2 bases at V and 5 bases at J, with 9 bases between. The CDR3 spans 14 residues. Germline V gene sequence: CDR1 MNHEY, CDR2 SMNVEV (reference sequence). CDR3 sequence reads: CASSLVGLTGELFF. The CDR3 DNA is TGTGCCAGCAGTTTAGTGGGCTTAACCGGGGAGCTGTTTTTT.

Remarks on this clone: The junction shows a germline mismatch at one end, possibly a read error. Distinct nucleotide sequences in the sample also encode this CDR3. V is TRBV7-9 and J is TRBJ1-1; perhaps TRBD1 as D (6 bases). The CDR3 loop spans 16 amino acids. Germline CDR1 is SEHNR and CDR2 is FQNEAQ (reference sequence). The CDR3 bases are TGTGCCAGCAGCTCACCGCCGACAGGTTTGAACACTGAAGCTTTTTTT. Encoded protein: CASSSPPTGLNTEAFF.

The chain joins TRBV27 to TRBJ2-1; 8 nucleotides align to TRBD2. The CDR3 loop spans 15 amino acids. V gave up 4 bases and J gave up 0 bases; unmatched junction bases: 2. Germline V gene sequence: CDR1 MNHEY, CDR2 SMNVEV (reference sequence). CDR3 loop: CASSYSGSSYNEQFF. The CDR3 region has the DNA TGTGCCAGCAGTTACAGCGGGAGCTCCTACAATGAGCAGTTCTTC.

The chain joins TRBV7-6 to TRBJ2-2; D is undetermined. This CDR3 has 14 residues. CDR1 and CDR2 (germline): SGHVS, FNYEAQ. V was cut by 0 bases and J by 3 bases, with 5 bases left in between. CDR3 nucleotide sequence: TGTGCCAGCAGCTTAGCACAGCACACCGGGGAGCTGTTTTTT. Its translation: CASSLAQHTGELFF.

The rearrangement links TRBV2 to TRBJ2-7; 10 positions agree with TRBD2. V lost 5 bases, J lost 1 base, and 11 bases stayed unmatched. The V gene's germline CDR1 is SNHLY and CDR2 FYNNEI. The CDR3 runs 17 residues. The CDR3 DNA reads TGTGCCAGCAGTACCCAGCCCATAGCGGGAGGTTCCTACGAGCAGTACTTC. It translates to CASSTQPIAGGSYEQYF. The full variable domain, rest sourced from reference TRBV2 and TRBJ2-7, is EPEVTQTPSHQVTQMGQEVILRCVPISNHLYFYWYRQILGQKVEFLVSFYNNEISEKSEIFDDQFSVERPDGSNFTLKIRSTKLEDSAMYFCASSTQPIAGGSYEQYFGPGTRLTVT.

V and J are TRBV4-3 and TRBJ2-1; 10 bases align to TRBD2. The CDR3 sequence is 16 residues long. The germline V gene has CDR1 LGHNA and CDR2 YSLEER. V was pared by 0 bases and J by 8 bases, with 7 bases of the junction left unmatched. The CDR3 loop reads CASSQDLAGVIYEQFF. CDR3 in DNA: TGCGCCAGCAGCCAAGATCTAGCGGGAGTTATCTATGAGCAGTTCTTC.

The genes are TRBV7-9 and TRBJ2-6; D remains ambiguous. CDR3 size: 16 residues. Deletions cut 7 bases from V and 0 bases from J, with 13 bases between. Germline CDR1 SEHNR, CDR2 FQNEAQ (reference sequence). The CDR3 region is CASTLTHSSGANVLTF. CDR3 nucleotides: TGTGCCAGCACCCTTACCCATAGCTCTGGGGCCAACGTCCTGACTTTC.

On this clone itself: Other nucleotide sequences from this sample produce the same CDR3. The chain is built from TRBV13 and TRBJ2-5; no reliable D call. The V gene lost 1 base and the J gene lost 7 bases, with 10 bases spanning the gap. Germline V lookup: CDR1 PRHDT, CDR2 FYEKMQ (reference sequence). CDR3 size: 13 residues. CDR3 DNA: TGTGCCAGCAGCTTAGAAACTGATGTGACCCAGTACTTC. It encodes CASSLETDVTQYF.

J is TRBJ2-7 and V is TRBV12-5, with 9 nucleotides matching TRBD2. Germline CDR1 LGHNT, CDR2 FRNRAP. V shed 5 bases, J shed 5 bases, and the junction held 7 bases outside the gene matches. The CDR3 loop spans 14 amino acids. The DNA of the CDR3 is TGTGCTAGTGGTCCCGGGACTAGCTGGGACGAGCAGTACTTC. Its protein is CASGPGTSWDEQYF.